This T cell receptor beta chain was found in a study of identical twins (dated by TCRdb to 2015 to 2016). Background for the entire study: The study deep-sequenced TCR alpha and beta repertoires from monozygotic twins, unrelated adults of various ages and cord blood to test whether fetal clonotypes persist. To rule out contamination, the twin experiments were replicated at different times with different library preparation protocols. Paper-wide results and their limitations: Fewer insertions were carried by abundant cord blood beta clonotypes; a weaker similar trend was observed in young adult naive repertoires, while no such trend was observed in memory repertoires. In beta out-of-frame sequences, excess twin sharing was weaker, because having fewer shared sequences lowered the signal-to-noise ratio. Compared with coincidental sharing between unrelated individuals, an excess of low generation-probability sequences was observed among out-of-frame TCR alpha sequences shared between twins. Recombination models systematically underestimated out-of-frame TCR alpha sharing in monozygotic twins but agreed with sharing between unrelated individuals. Zero-insertion analyses could be partly confounded by invariant T cells such as MAIT and iNKT, although diverse VJ usage argued against such confounding for most clonotypes. Because the same donors could not be followed over many years, the conclusions relied on cross-sectional statistical analysis.

The CDR1 and CDR2 encoded by the germline V gene (reference sequence) are SEHNR and FQNEAQ. V loses 1 base, J loses 2 bases, and the germline ends lie 15 bases apart. The cysteine opens and the phenylalanine closes a CDR3 of 16 amino acids. The CDR3 DNA has 48 bases and is translated from base 1. Only a few counts were recorded for this clonotype. Its antigen target is currently unknown. Base qualities are not recorded, but no much larger clone differs from it by a single base. Libraries were constructed by 5' RACE. Sequencing was carried out with an Illumina HiSeq 2000. Template switching added a universal primer binding site, and the final cDNA carried a unique molecular identifier that allowed TCR cDNA molecules to be counted accurately. Specific primers in the conserved constant-segment region were used to synthesize first-strand cDNA for the TCR alpha and beta chains. To control for contamination, each cDNA library was double barcoded with a SMART-Mk sample barcode plus Illumina barcodes. TruSeq adapter sequences and Illumina sample barcodes were added in two successive PCR steps. The Illumina HiSeq platform was used with custom primers to sequence TCR alpha and beta cDNA libraries. Processing in the source paper ran as follows. Raw reads were processed with MiGEC to extract unique molecular identifiers, and MiXCR was used to determine CDR3 positions. Recombination models were inferred per individual with the repgenHMM and IGoR tools using an EM algorithm. The analysis of shared clonotypes was done with the tcR package in R, with sharing normalized by the product of cloneset sizes. Out-of-frame nonproductive sequences were analyzed to study raw recombination free of thymic and clonal selection effects. TCRdb applied fastp at Q25 and MiXCR to the public reads, then kept only in-frame beta chains. Rows are combined by CDR3 protein, so each entry shows the most common genes and DNA. The V and J calls and clone size are TCRdb's, not the authors'. The sample contains about 200,000 distinct CDR3 sequences, about 6.7% of them found a single time. Roughly 15% of the sample belongs to the ten largest clones.

Only healthy Caucasian donors were included. The twin cohort consisted of three pairs of female monozygotic twins, all aged about 18 to 30 years. CD4+ and CD8+ T cell populations were isolated with positive isolation kits from Invitrogen. This sample also appeared in a second study, on T cells expressing NK-cell markers. From the second report: Under 10 donors provided sorted CD3+CD56+NKG2C+, CD3+CD56+NKG2C- and CD3+CD56-NKG2C+ T-cell subsets, whose TCR beta-chain repertoires were profiled. Among the eight sequenced donors, seven were HCMV-seropositive and one was HCMV-seronegative. To restrict sorting to alphabetaTCR-expressing T cells, an anti-gammadeltaTCR antibody was added in several experiments. For six donors, the dominant CD3+CD56+NKG2C+ clonotypes were among the top 10 CD8+ clonotypes and accounted for roughly 1.0-7.5% of CD8+ T cells. Those dominant clonotypes were again the most abundant among CD3+CD56-NKG2C+ cells in four donors, at about 25-65%. Whether the expanded NKG2C-expressing T cell clones were specific for HCMV antigens was left unclear. The study sequenced eight donors, all healthy volunteers chosen at random: three men and five women. HCMV serostatus was determined by detecting HCMV-specific IgG in serum with a commercial ELISA kit. MIGEC was used to demultiplex reads and group reads by UMI, and MiTCR was used to assemble and quantify clonotypes. To remove erroneous sequences, TCR cDNA sequences were retained only when supported by two or more reads. The tcR package was used for downstream repertoire analysis, and clonotypes were matched between fractions using CDR3 nucleotide sequence together with V segment. VDJmatch was used to annotate antigen specificity against VDJdb, with one amino acid substitution in CDR3 permitted.

The rearranged chain carries TRBV7-9 and TRBJ2-7, with the D gene too uncertain to name. The TCR comes from a woman younger than 30 in good health. Sequenced material: CD8+ T cells sorted from blood. The CDR3 region: CASSLVRQEQPYEQYF. The DNA sequence reads TGTGCCAGCAGCTTAGTTAGGCAGGAACAGCCCTACGAGCAGTACTTC.